Following are 8 T cell receptor beta chains from one sample sequenced in a study of CD8 T cells in Susac syndrome. Random hexamers primed reverse transcription of about 0.5 to 1 ug RNA. Each CDR3 protein is one row after TCRdb ran MiXCR on the immunoSEQ multiplex PCR reads. The table records over 150,000 distinct CDR3 sequences, approximately 94% of them present only once. Sequenced input: CD4+ T cells from PBMCs. These receptors originate from a human donor with Susac syndrome.

This chain's CDR3 is CATSRDISGGRNEQFF. The CDR3 DNA reads as TGTGCCACCAGCAGAGATATCAGCGGGGGCCGGAATGAGCAGTTCTTC. The chain has TRBV15 and TRBJ2-1; 8 bases are a match to TRBD2. This CDR3 comprises 16 residues. The germline V gene has CDR1 LNHNV and CDR2 YYDKDF (reference sequence). The V and J ends lost 0 bases and 7 bases, in that order; junction bases with no gene match: 8.

The chain links TRBV20-1 to TRBJ1-1; weak D call: TRBD1 (5 bases). The CDR3 runs 14 residues. V was shortened by 5 bases and J by 2 bases, with 15 bases between the two germline ends. Germline-derived CDR1 and CDR2 are DFQATT and SNEGSKA (reference sequence). This CDR3 is CSAFRGESNTEAFF. The CDR3 nucleotides are TGCAGTGCTTTCCGGGGGGAGAGCAACACTGAAGCTTTCTTT.

The V call is TRBV5-1, the J call TRBJ1-4, with 9 bases matching TRBD1. Germline-derived CDR1 and CDR2 are SGHRS and YFSETQ. The CDR3 length is 15 residues. V lost 1 base to trimming and J lost 7 bases; unmatched junction nucleotides: 5. CDR3 nucleotides: TGCGCCAGCAGCTTGACGGACAGGGGAGGTGAAAAACTGTTTTTT. Translating it yields CASSLTDRGGEKLFF.

The chain employs TRBV29-1 and TRBJ2-2; a weak D match, TRBD2 (5 bases). CDR1 and CDR2 (germline): SQVTM, ANQGSEA. V was pared by 6 bases and J by 4 bases, with 15 bases between. The CDR3 runs to 14 residues. CDR3 sequence reads: CSVAGESGTGELFF. The CDR3 nucleotides read TGCAGCGTCGCCGGGGAGTCCGGCACCGGGGAGCTGTTTTTT.

This sequence joins TRBV7-9 and TRBJ1-2; TRBD1 agrees at 10 bases. V lost 7 bases and J lost 7; bases outside the gene matches: 9. CDR1 and CDR2 from the germline V gene are SEHNR and FQNEAQ (reference sequence). The CDR3 covers 14 residues. CDR3 protein: CASTEPGQGFGYTF. The CDR3 nucleotides are TGTGCCAGCACCGAGCCGGGACAGGGGTTTGGCTACACCTTC.

The rearrangement links TRBV29-1 to TRBJ1-2; tentatively, D is TRBD1 (5 bases). CDR3 length: 12 residues. Between the trimmed V and J ends, which lost 6 bases and 3 bases, there was a span of 11 bases. Germline V gene sequence: CDR1 SQVTM, CDR2 ANQGSEA. Written as DNA, the CDR3 is TGCAGCGTGACCGGGACTCACTATGGCTACACCTTC. The encoded protein is CSVTGTHYGYTF.

This clonotype was seen a single time. The chain couples TRBV5-6 to TRBJ2-7, with 10 bases matching TRBD1. Per germline, CDR1 SGHDT and CDR2 YYEEEE. The V gene end was trimmed by 4 bases and the J gene end by 2 bases; junction bases not matched to a gene: 6. CDR3 length: 15 residues. CDR3 protein: CASSPRDRGTYEQYV. The CDR3 region has the DNA TGTGCCAGCAGCCCCAGGGACAGGGGAACCTACGAGCAGTACGTC.

V gene TRBV6-1 combines with J gene TRBJ2-1; 10 positions match TRBD2. This CDR3 spans 16 amino acids. V was pared by 6 bases and J by 4 bases, with 9 bases of the junction left unmatched. Per the germline V gene, CDR1 is MNHNS and CDR2 is SASEGT. CDR3: CASSPLTSGTYNEQFF. In nucleotides, the CDR3 is TGTGCCAGCAGCCCTTTAACTAGCGGGACGTACAATGAGCAGTTCTTC.